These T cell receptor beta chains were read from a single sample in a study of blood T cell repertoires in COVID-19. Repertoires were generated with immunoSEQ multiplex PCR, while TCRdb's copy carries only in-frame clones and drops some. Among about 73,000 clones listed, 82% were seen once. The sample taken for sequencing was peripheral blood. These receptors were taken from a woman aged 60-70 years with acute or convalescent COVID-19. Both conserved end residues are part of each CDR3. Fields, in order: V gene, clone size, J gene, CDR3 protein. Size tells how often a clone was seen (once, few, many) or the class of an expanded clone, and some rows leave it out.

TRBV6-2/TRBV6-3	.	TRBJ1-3	CASSRQVGDYSGNTIYF
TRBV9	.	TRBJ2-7	CASSVRAGGSGEQYF
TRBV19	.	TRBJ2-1	CASSEQGANPYNEQFF
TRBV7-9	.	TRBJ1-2	CASSLVSQAAGGYTF
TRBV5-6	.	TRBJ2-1	CASSSIRATGISYNEQFF
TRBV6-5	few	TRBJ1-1	CASPGQSYPGAFF
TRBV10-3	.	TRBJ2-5	CAIAFQETQYF
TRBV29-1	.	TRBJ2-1	CSVGEEFYNEQFF
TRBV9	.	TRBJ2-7	CASSGGGVGYEQYF
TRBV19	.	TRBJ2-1	CASTWNYGSYNEQFF
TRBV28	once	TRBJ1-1	CASRGPGGNTEAFF
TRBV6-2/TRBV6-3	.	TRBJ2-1	CASSILGGSNEQFF
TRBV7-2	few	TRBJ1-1	CASSPRGGRNTEAFF
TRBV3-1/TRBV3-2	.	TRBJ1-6	CASSQVMSPLHF
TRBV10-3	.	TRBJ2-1	CAISEPLSGGAYNEQFF
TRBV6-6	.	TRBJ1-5	CASSYDSFQPQHF
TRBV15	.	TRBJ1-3	CATSRSGGEGNTIYF
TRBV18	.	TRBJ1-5	CASSFTGGEDQPQHF
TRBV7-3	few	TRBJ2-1	CASSQELNNEQFF
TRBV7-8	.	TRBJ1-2	CASSINIQDGYTF
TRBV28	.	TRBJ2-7	CASSRAYEQYF
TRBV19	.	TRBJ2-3	CASSIGGTTGSDTQYF
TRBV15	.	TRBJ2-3	CATSREYGSTDTQYF
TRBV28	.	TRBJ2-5	CASRGGGAGETQYF
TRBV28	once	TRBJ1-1	CATEGGGWITEAFF
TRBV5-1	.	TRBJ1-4	CASSASDRGPEKLFF
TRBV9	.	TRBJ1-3	CASSGRDRGSISSGNTIYF
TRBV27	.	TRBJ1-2	CASSPDRRHGYTF
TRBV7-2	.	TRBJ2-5	CASSWGVQETQYF